This is a list of T cell receptor beta chains from one sample in a study of cytomegalovirus exposure and HLA in healthy donors. Sequencing used immunoSEQ multiplex PCR; TCRdb keeps in-frame clones, though not all of them. The sample lists about 130,000 clones, about nine tenths occurring once. The sample consisted of PBMCs. The receptors here all came from a woman aged 25-40 years in good health and CMV-seropositive. Each CDR3 is given with its conserved first and last residue. The D gene is left open where the match is weak. Clone size is shown for a subset of rows, as once, few, many or a class of expanded clone.

V gene	D gene	J gene	clone size	CDR3 protein	CDR3 DNA
TRBV14	.	TRBJ2-1	.	CASSQDALKRGGLLYYNEQFF	TGTGCCAGCAGCCAAGACGCCCTGAAAAGGGGGGGCCTTCTATATTACAATGAGCAGTTCTTC
TRBV9	.	TRBJ1-4	few	CASSASHLATNEKLFF	TGTGCCAGCAGCGCCTCTCACCTAGCAACTAATGAAAAACTGTTTTTT
TRBV28	TRBD1	TRBJ2-7	few	CASSSRDRAYEQYF	TGTGCCAGCAGTTCACGGGACAGGGCCTACGAGCAGTACTTC
TRBV28	TRBD1	TRBJ2-7	.	CASSGLYQQQGRSYEQYF	TGTGCCAGCAGTGGGCTTTACCAACAACAGGGGCGCTCCTACGAGCAGTACTTC
TRBV11-2	TRBD1	TRBJ1-4	.	CASSLDGTGDEKLFF	TGTGCCAGCAGCTTAGACGGGACAGGGGATGAAAAACTGTTTTTT
TRBV10-1	TRBD2	TRBJ2-1	.	CASSGSQLAGGGNEQFF	TGCGCCAGCAGTGGATCTCAACTAGCGGGAGGAGGCAATGAGCAGTTCTTC
TRBV2	TRBD1	TRBJ1-5	.	CASTELTGVNQPQHF	TGTGCCAGCACTGAATTGACAGGGGTAAATCAGCCCCAGCATTTT
TRBV19	TRBD2	TRBJ2-3	once	CASSEAGADTQYF	TGTGCCAGTAGCGAAGCGGGAGCTGATACGCAGTATTTT
TRBV5-1	.	TRBJ2-2	.	CASTFTGGELFF	TGCGCCAGCACCTTCACCGGGGGGGAGCTGTTTTTT
TRBV6-5	.	TRBJ2-2	few	CASQGIGNTGELFF	TGTGCCAGCCAGGGGATCGGAAACACCGGGGAGCTGTTTTTT
TRBV4-1	.	TRBJ2-3	.	CASSQYTEGTDTQYF	TGCGCCAGCAGCCAGTACACCGAGGGCACAGATACGCAGTATTTT
TRBV9	.	TRBJ1-5	once	CASSPTRVGGAQHF	TGTGCCAGCAGCCCAACGAGGGTTGGGGGGGCCCAGCATTTT
TRBV28	TRBD2	TRBJ2-7	.	CASSLLAGGHEQYF	TGTGCCAGCAGTTTGCTAGCGGGAGGACACGAGCAGTACTTC
TRBV2	TRBD1	TRBJ1-1	.	CASHGQGNTEAFF	TGTGCCAGCCATGGACAGGGAAACACTGAAGCTTTCTTT
TRBV7-2	TRBD1	TRBJ1-2	few	CASSLAQGVRGYTF	TGTGCCAGCAGCTTAGCGCAGGGGGTTCGTGGCTACACCTTC
TRBV28	TRBD2	TRBJ2-7	once	CASNLAGGREQYF	TGTGCCAGCAATCTCGCGGGGGGACGCGAGCAGTACTTC
TRBV15	.	TRBJ2-1	.	CATSRDLKGEPFF	TGTGCCACCAGCAGAGATTTAAAGGGAGAGCCGTTCTTC
TRBV18	.	TRBJ2-1	once	CASSPPGGNEQFF	TGTGCCAGCTCACCACCGGGGGGCAATGAGCAGTTCTTC
TRBV25-1	TRBD1	TRBJ2-7	.	CASSDWDRGYEQYF	TGTGCCAGCAGTGACTGGGACAGGGGCTACGAGCAGTACTTC
TRBV27	.	TRBJ2-6	.	CASSSTGDSRRSGANVLTF	TGTGCCAGCAGCTCAACGGGGGACAGTCGGCGCTCTGGGGCCAACGTCCTGACTTTC
TRBV10-3	TRBD2	TRBJ2-1	.	CAISESSSSGGKGVYNEQFF	TGTGCCATCAGTGAGTCTTCATCTAGCGGGGGGAAAGGGGTATACAATGAGCAGTTCTTC
TRBV5-4	.	TRBJ2-5	once	CASSSSITGQETQYF	TGTGCCAGCAGCTCGTCAATAACAGGGCAAGAGACCCAGTACTTC
TRBV5-4	.	TRBJ1-1	.	CASSLDGALNTEAFF	TGTGCCAGCAGCTTGGATGGAGCCTTGAACACTGAAGCTTTCTTT
TRBV21-1	.	TRBJ1-2	.	CASSGPRRNYGYTF	TGTGCCAGCAGCGGCCCACGGAGAAACTATGGCTACACCTTC
TRBV2	.	TRBJ1-3	.	CASSQDSGNTIYF	TGTGCCAGTTCCCAGGACTCTGGAAACACCATATATTTT
TRBV5-1	.	TRBJ2-7	.	CASSLGTESSYEQYF	TGCGCCAGCAGCTTGGGGACAGAAAGCTCCTACGAGCAGTACTTC
TRBV5-1	.	TRBJ2-2	.	CASANVDIGDTGELFF	TGCGCCAGCGCTAATGTGGACATAGGGGACACCGGGGAGCTGTTTTTT
TRBV5-4	.	TRBJ2-7	.	CASSSVGQIYEQYF	TGTGCCAGCAGCTCCGTTGGACAGATCTACGAGCAGTACTTC